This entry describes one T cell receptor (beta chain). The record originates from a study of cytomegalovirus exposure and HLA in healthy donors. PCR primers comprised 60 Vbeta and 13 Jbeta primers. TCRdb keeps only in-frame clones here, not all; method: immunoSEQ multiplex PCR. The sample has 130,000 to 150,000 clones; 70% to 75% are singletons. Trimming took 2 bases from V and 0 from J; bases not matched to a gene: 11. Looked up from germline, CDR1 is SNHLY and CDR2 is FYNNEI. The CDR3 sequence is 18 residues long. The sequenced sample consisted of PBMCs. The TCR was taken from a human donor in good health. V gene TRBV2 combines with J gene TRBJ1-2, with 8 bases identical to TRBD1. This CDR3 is CASSETRTGPITNYGYTF. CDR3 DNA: TGTGCCAGCAGTGAAACGCGGACAGGGCCTATCACTAACTATGGCTACACCTTC.